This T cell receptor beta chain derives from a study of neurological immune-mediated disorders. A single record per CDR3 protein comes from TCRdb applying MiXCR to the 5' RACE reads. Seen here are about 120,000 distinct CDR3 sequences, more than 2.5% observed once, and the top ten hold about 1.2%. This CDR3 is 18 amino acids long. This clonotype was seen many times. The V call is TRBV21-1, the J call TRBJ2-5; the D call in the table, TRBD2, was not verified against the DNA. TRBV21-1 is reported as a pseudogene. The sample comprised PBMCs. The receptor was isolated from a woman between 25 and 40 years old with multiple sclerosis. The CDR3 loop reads CASSKEFGSGGLQETQYF. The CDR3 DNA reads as TGTGCCAGCAGCAAAGAATTTGGTAGCGGGGGATTACAAGAGACCCAGTACTTC.